The clone carrying this T cell receptor beta chain was seen more than once but under ten times. This sample stems from a study of blood T cell repertoires in COVID-19. The method was immunoSEQ multiplex PCR; TCRdb's version includes in-frame clones alone and lacks a portion of them. The table shows fewer than 150,000 clones, with approximately 81% occurring only once. This CDR3 comprises 13 residues. V was clipped by 0 bases and J by 7 bases, with 9 bases between them. CDR1 is MGHRA and CDR2 is YSYEKL in the germline V gene. This clonotype originated in a man in his forties with acute or convalescent COVID-19. The sequencing sample was made of peripheral blood. The V call is TRBV4-1, the J call TRBJ1-1; a weak D match, TRBD1 (5 bases). CDR3 protein: CASSQETRDEAFF. Written as DNA, the CDR3 is TGCGCCAGCAGCCAAGAGACCAGGGATGAAGCTTTCTTT.